This T cell receptor (beta chain) was documented in a study of OX40 agonist ivuxolimab in advanced cancers. CDR3 length: 13 residues. Trimming took 1 base from V and 6 from J, leaving 10 bases between them. Germline CDR1 and CDR2: MNHNS and SASEGT. With respect to this clone: What it binds is unknown.

Blood draws occurred at baseline, cycle 4 day 1, and cycle 7 day 1. Study results and caveats: Among T cells, CD8+ cells averaged more expanded clones than CD4+ cells.

Using immunoSEQ multiplex PCR, the repertoire was profiled, and TCRdb retains in-frame clones only, with some absent. This sample has tens of thousands of clones, with 80% to 90% found just once. The starting material was CD4+ or CD8+ T cells sorted from blood, obtained in a trial of the OX40 agonist ivuxolimab. The rearrangement joins TRBV6-1 to TRBJ2-7; TRBD1 is a possible D gene (6 bases). The sequence derives from an adult with an advanced solid tumor such as melanoma, head and neck, liver or kidney cancer. The CDR3 here is CASSEGGPREQYF. The CDR3 DNA follows: TGTGCCAGCAGTGAAGGGGGGCCTCGCGAGCAGTACTTC.